This T cell receptor (beta chain) derives from a study of T cell responses to AZD1222 COVID-19 vaccine. Whole-study results and caveats: Among spike-specific TCRs, nearly half reportedly target unmutated variant regions. Seropositivity was recorded at baseline in only a handful of AZD1222 recipients.

The assay was immunoSEQ multiplex PCR, and TCRdb's table has in-frame clones only and misses some. The sample contains some 190,000 clones, approximately 94% of which appear only once. As concerns this clone: The antigen is undetermined.

Germline V gives CDR1 MNHEY, CDR2 SVGAGI. J lost 4 bases, V lost 8 bases, and 8 bases had no gene match. CDR3 length: 14 amino acids. The rearrangement joins TRBV6-5 to TRBJ1-5, with 7 bases lining up with TRBD1. The receptor comes from an adult who received the MenACWY meningococcal vaccine as a control. Sequences were derived from peripheral blood, sampled 28 days after the second dose of the MenACWY control vaccine. In DNA, the CDR3 is TGTGCCAGCGCCGGCCAGGGGGGTAATCAGCCCCAGCATTTT. Amino acid sequence: CASAGQGGNQPQHF.